This TCR beta chain was observed in a study of human thymus T cells (dated by TCRdb to the early 2020s). Broadly, across the study: TCR alpha and beta repertoires from about 8 infant thymus samples and a few related peripheral blood samples were characterized in the study. The infant donors were about 7 to 250 days old, and the cohort included five to seven males and a couple of females. Beyond this particular receptor, the publication reports: V and J gene segment usage appeared biased in both thymic and peripheral blood repertoires. On average, roughly 890,000 unique TCRB clonotypes were obtained from thymus samples, compared with around 78,000 from blood samples.

The junction shows trimming of 5 bases on V and 7 bases on J, and the gene matches do not reach 9 bases of it. The CDR3 runs 15 amino acids, cysteine and phenylalanine included. Only the CDR3 DNA stays, 45 bases, in frame from base 1. CDR1 and CDR2 are read off the germline V gene as SGHTA and FQGNSA. In Finland, the donors were immunologically healthy infants who were having open corrective cardiac surgery for congenital heart defects. During surgery, a small about 0.45-1 mL aliquot of peripheral blood was collected from four of the eight donors. For the blood samples, genomic DNA was extracted from all available leukocytes instead of from a set number of cells. Erythrocytes were removed from blood with ACK lysis buffer, and the leukocytes were stored as pellets at -70 °C. A QIAsymphony instrument was used to extract genomic DNA from the frozen cell pellets. On this clone: Its binding antigen is unknown. There are no base qualities to consult, and no much larger clone falls within one base.

The immunoSEQ multiplex PCR assay was used to amplify the TCRB and TCRAD loci from a standardized quantity of quality-controlled genomic DNA. The amplicons spanned the V(D)J region and were long enough to cover the CDR3 and allow V and J genes to be identified. Through the commercial immunoSEQ service, the amplicons were sequenced on an Illumina platform. On the study's bioinformatics: Primer bias and sequencing errors were corrected as previously described, and TCRAD and TCRB definitions were based on the IMGT database. The repertoires were analysed using immunoSEQ Analyzer 3.0 and VDJTools for basic statistics, V/J segment usage, diversity estimates, rarefaction and pairwise overlap. To estimate diversity, the Chao1, ChaoE, Efron-Thisted, Shannon and inverse Simpson indices were applied, and diversity was also estimated on datasets down-sampled to the smallest sample. Repertoire overlap used strict matching of CDR3 nucleotide sequence, V gene and J gene, with Jaccard-based multidimensional scaling clustering. TCRdb took this table from immuneACCESS and kept in-frame rearrangements with V and J called. Such tables lack part of the clones; where checked against another copy, unresolved V genes explain under half of the gap, and the rest is unexplained. V, J and clone size were drawn from that table, and D and trimming were deduced from the DNA. This sample is represented by more than 45,000 clones; nearly 95% of them were singletons. 5.5% to 7% of the sample is taken by the ten largest.

This sequence uses TRBV7-2 and TRBJ2-5, with 11 middle bases fitting TRBD2. The sequencing sample was made of blood. This clonotype originated in a boy younger than two with a congenital heart defect but otherwise immunologically healthy. The DNA sequence follows: TGTGCCAGCAGCCCGCAAACTAGCGGGAGCGCGACCCAGTACTTC. It translates as CASSPQTSGSATQYF.